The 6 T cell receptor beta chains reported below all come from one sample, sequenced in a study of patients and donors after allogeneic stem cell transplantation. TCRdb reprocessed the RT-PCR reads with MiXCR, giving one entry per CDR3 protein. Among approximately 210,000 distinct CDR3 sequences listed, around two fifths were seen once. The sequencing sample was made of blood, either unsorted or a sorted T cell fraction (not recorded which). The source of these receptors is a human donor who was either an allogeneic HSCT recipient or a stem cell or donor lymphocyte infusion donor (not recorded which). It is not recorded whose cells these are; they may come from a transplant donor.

The CDR3 region is CASSQEVVAKNIQYF. CDR3 DNA sequence: TGCGCCAGCAGCCAAGAGGTGGTGGCCAAAAACATTCAGTACTTC. J is TRBJ2-4 and V is TRBV4-3; the D is unclear. CDR3 length: 15 amino acids. Germline V gene data show CDR1 as LGHNA and CDR2 as YSLEER. Deletions cut 0 bases from V and 1 base from J, with 7 bases between.

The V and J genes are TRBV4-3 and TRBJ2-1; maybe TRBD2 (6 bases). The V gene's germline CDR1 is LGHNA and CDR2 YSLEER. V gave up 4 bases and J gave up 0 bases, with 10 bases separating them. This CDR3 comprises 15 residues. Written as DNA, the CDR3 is TGCGCCAGCAGCCGGGACTCACTCTCCTACAATGAGCAGTTCTTC. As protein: CASSRDSLSYNEQFF.

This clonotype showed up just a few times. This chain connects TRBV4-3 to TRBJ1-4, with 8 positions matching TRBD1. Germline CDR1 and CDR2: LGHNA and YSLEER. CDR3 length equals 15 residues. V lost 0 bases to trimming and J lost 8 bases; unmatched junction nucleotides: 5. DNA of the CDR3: TGCGCCAGCAGCCAAGAGGGACAGGACGAAGAAAAACTGTTTTTT. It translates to CASSQEGQDEEKLFF.

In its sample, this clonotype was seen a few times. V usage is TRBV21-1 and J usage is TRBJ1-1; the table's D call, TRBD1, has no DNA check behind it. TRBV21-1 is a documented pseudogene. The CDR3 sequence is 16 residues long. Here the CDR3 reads CASSKGPGTLYTEAFF. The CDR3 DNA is TGTGCCAGCAGCAAAGGGCCCGGGACACTATACACTGAAGCTTTCTTT.

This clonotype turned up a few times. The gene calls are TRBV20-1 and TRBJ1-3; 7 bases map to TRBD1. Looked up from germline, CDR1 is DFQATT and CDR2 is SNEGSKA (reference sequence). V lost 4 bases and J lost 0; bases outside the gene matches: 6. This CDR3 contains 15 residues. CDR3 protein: CSANRQGRSGNTIYF. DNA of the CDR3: TGCAGTGCTAACCGACAGGGACGCTCTGGAAACACCATATATTTT.

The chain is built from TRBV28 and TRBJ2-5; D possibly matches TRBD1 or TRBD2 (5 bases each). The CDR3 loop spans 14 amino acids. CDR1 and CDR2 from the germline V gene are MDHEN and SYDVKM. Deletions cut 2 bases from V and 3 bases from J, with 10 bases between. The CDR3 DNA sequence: TGTGCCAGCAGTTTACGTGGGACGGAAGAGACCCAGTACTTC. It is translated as CASSLRGTEETQYF.